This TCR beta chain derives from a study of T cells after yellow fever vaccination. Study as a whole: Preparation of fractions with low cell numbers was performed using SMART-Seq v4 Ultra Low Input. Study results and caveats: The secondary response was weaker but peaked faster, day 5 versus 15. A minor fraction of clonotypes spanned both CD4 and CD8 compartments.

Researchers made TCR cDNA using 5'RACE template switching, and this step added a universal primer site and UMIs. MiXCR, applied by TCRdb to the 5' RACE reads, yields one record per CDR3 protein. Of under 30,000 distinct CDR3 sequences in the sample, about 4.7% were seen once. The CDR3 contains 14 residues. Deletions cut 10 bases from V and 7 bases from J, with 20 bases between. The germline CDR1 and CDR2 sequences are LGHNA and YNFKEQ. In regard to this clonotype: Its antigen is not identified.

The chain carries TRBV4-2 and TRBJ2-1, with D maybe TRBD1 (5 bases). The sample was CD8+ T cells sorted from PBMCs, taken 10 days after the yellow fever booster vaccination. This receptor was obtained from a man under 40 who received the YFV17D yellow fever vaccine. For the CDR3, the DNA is TGTGCCATGAGCCCTGGGCCAGGGTGGAATGAGCAGTTCTTC. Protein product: CAMSPGPGWNEQFF.